One and the same sample provided the 16 T cell receptor beta chains below, sequenced in a study of blood T cell repertoires in COVID-19. Repertoires were generated with immunoSEQ multiplex PCR, while TCRdb's copy carries only in-frame clones and drops some. Here the sample spans 250,000 to 350,000 clones, approximately 90% being singletons. The sequenced material came from PBMCs or T cells enriched from blood (not recorded which). These receptors came from a woman aged 45-65 years who had recovered from COVID-19.

V is TRBV14 and J is TRBJ1-2; D ambiguous. The CDR3 totals 14 residues. Germline V gene lookup returns CDR1 SGHDN and CDR2 FVKESK. Trimming removed 0 bases at V and 6 bases at J, with 11 bases between. CDR3 sequence (DNA): TGTGCCAGCAGCCAAGAGAACAAGGGAGATGGCTACACCTTC. This encodes CASSQENKGDGYTF.

V is TRBV28 and J is TRBJ1-4; D unclear. The germline CDR1 and CDR2 sequences are MDHEN and SYDVKM. The length of the CDR3 is 15 residues. V was clipped by 6 bases and J by 1 base, with 12 bases between them. CDR3 DNA sequence: TGTGCCAGCAGACTGGTGAGCCGAACTAATGAAAAACTGTTTTTT. Amino acids: CASRLVSRTNEKLFF.

This clone was detected a few times. CDR3 DNA sequence: TGTGCCAGCAGCTCCCGGACAGTCCACGAGCAGTACTTC. It codes for CASSSRTVHEQYF. The chain couples TRBV7-9 to TRBJ2-7; the D gene is possibly TRBD1 (6 bases). V lost 4 bases and J 5 bases, leaving 12 bases between the germline ends. CDR1 and CDR2 (germline): SEHNR, FQNEAQ (reference sequence). The CDR3 spans 13 residues.

V and J are TRBV29-1 and TRBJ2-7, with D possibly TRBD1 on 8 matching bases. Per the germline V gene, CDR1 is SQVTM and CDR2 is ANQGSEA. V was trimmed by 6 bases and J by 1 base, leaving 16 bases between them. The CDR3 covers 14 residues. The chain's CDR3 is CSVGGGQESYEQYF. The CDR3 DNA sequence: TGCAGCGTGGGGGGGGGACAGGAATCCTACGAGCAGTACTTC.

There are a few counts of this clone. The chain joins TRBV2 to TRBJ2-2; D uncertain. V shed 6 bases and J shed 0 bases, with 8 bases lying between them. The CDR3 totals 14 residues. Germline-derived CDR1 and CDR2 are SNHLY and FYNNEI. The DNA of the CDR3 is TGTGCCAGCAGACAGACCTCGAACACCGGGGAGCTGTTTTTT. It specifies CASRQTSNTGELFF. The entire variable domain, with the rest obtained from reference TRBV2 and TRBJ2-2, is as follows: EPEVTQTPSHQVTQMGQEVILRCVPISNHLYFYWYRQILGQKVEFLVSFYNNEISEKSEIFDDQFSVERPDGSNFTLKIRSTKLEDSAMYFCASRQTSNTGELFFGEGSRLTVL.

For this clone: Other nucleotide sequences in the sample specify the same CDR3. The V gene is TRBV19, the J gene TRBJ2-3; 10 nucleotides line up with TRBD1. This CDR3 has 14 amino acids. Germline trimming cut 8 bases from V and 3 bases from J; bases unmatched to any gene: 5. Germline CDR1 is LNHDA and CDR2 is SQIVND (reference sequence). The CDR3 nucleotides read TGTGCCAGTCTCGACAGGGGGCGAACAGATACGCAGTATTTT. It codes for CASLDRGRTDTQYF.

The rearrangement uses TRBV9 and TRBJ2-7, with a tentative D call TRBD1 (5 bases). V lost 0 bases to trimming and J lost 0 bases, with 10 bases between them. The germline V gene has CDR1 SGDLS and CDR2 YYNGEE. This CDR3 region has 15 residues. The DNA for the CDR3 is TGTGCCAGCAGCGTAGGCCAGGGCAACTCCTACGAGCAGTACTTC. Its protein product is CASSVGQGNSYEQYF.

This chain's CDR3 is CASRSARDTYGYTF. The CDR3 bases are TGTGCCAGCAGGTCTGCCCGGGACACCTATGGCTACACCTTC. The chain couples TRBV5-8 to TRBJ1-2; D is perhaps TRBD1 (6 bases). Trimming cost V 5 bases and J 4 bases, with 15 bases left between them. CDR1 is SGHTS, CDR2 YDEGEE, per germline. This CDR3 region has 14 residues.

This chain connects TRBV28 to TRBJ1-4; perhaps TRBD1 as D (6 bases). CDR3 length: 16 residues. CDR1 is MDHEN and CDR2 is SYDVKM in the germline V gene. V lost 5 bases and J 4 bases, leaving 17 bases between the germline ends. The CDR3 sequence: CASSLSGAQYNEKLFF. The CDR3 DNA sequence: TGTGCCAGCAGTCTATCAGGGGCGCAGTATAATGAAAAACTGTTTTTT.

The CDR3 DNA follows: TGTGCCAGCCAAACTCCTCGGGCAGGGGGCGGTAACACTGAAGCTTTCTTT. It codes for CASQTPRAGGGNTEAFF. This chain links TRBV28 with TRBJ1-1, with 8 bases fitting TRBD1. The CDR3 is made up of 17 amino acids. Germline CDR1 is MDHEN and CDR2 is SYDVKM. The junction had 16 bases not matched to a gene; V was cut back by 8 bases and J by 2 bases. The full variable domain, in which reference TRBV28 and TRBJ1-1 provide the parts outside the CDR3, is DVKVTQSSRYLVKRTGEKVFLECVQDMDHENMFWYRQDPGLGLRLIYFSYDVKMKEKGDIPEGYSVSREKKERFSLILESASTNQTSMYLCASQTPRAGGGNTEAFFGQGTRLTVV.

The count of this clone is one. The V gene is TRBV11-2, the J gene TRBJ2-2, with TRBD2 as a possible D gene (7 bases). Germline CDR1 reads SGHAT; CDR2 reads FQNNGV. This CDR3 contains 16 residues. Trimming removed 6 bases from V and 5 bases from J, with 19 bases in between. Here the CDR3 DNA reads TGTGCCAGCAGGACGACTCGAGGGGGGGCTACCGGGGAGCTGTTTTTT. The encoded protein is CASRTTRGGATGELFF.

This chain connects TRBV11-2 to TRBJ2-1; D might be TRBD2 (8 bases). CDR3 length: 16 residues. V was cut by 5 bases and J by 7 bases, with 21 bases left in between. The germline V gene has CDR1 SGHAT and CDR2 FQNNGV. This chain's CDR3 is CASSQSGRGGPNEQFF. The CDR3 bases are TGTGCCAGCAGCCAAAGCGGGAGAGGGGGCCCGAATGAGCAGTTCTTC.

The V call is TRBV28, the J call TRBJ1-1; no clear D. Between the trimmed V and J ends, which lost 5 bases and 4 bases, there was a span of 17 bases. The CDR3 has 15 amino acids. CDR1 and CDR2 (germline): MDHEN, SYDVKM. CDR3 DNA sequence: TGTGCCAGCAGTCCGAGTGGCAGCGACTCCACTGAAGCTTTCTTT. This codes for CASSPSGSDSTEAFF.

The chain uses TRBV5-6 and TRBJ2-2, with 8 bases matching TRBD1. The CDR3 runs 15 residues. Germline loops: CDR1 SGHDT, CDR2 YYEEEE. V gave up 2 bases and J gave up 2 bases; unmatched junction bases: 2. This CDR3 is CASSFRGHNTGELFF. CDR3 nucleotide sequence: TGTGCCAGCAGCTTCAGGGGGCATAACACCGGGGAGCTGTTTTTT.

This chain joins TRBV18 and TRBJ1-4, with D possibly being TRBD1 (6 bases). The germline V gene has CDR1 KGHSH and CDR2 LQKENI. The CDR3 has 13 residues. Trimming took 2 bases from V and 7 from J, leaving 8 bases between them. Here the CDR3 reads CASSPEQGEKLFF. In DNA form, the CDR3 reads TGTGCCAGCTCACCAGAACAGGGTGAAAAACTGTTTTTT.

In regard to this clone: In the same sample, other DNA sequences code for this CDR3. J is TRBJ2-5 and V is TRBV19; D gene unclear. CDR3 length: 15 residues. The germline V gene has CDR1 LNHDA and CDR2 SQIVND (reference sequence). Trimming left V 0 bases short and J 1 base short, with 9 bases between. The CDR3 region is CASSIDLAVQETQYF. As DNA, the CDR3 is TGTGCCAGTAGTATAGATCTGGCAGTCCAAGAGACCCAGTACTTC.